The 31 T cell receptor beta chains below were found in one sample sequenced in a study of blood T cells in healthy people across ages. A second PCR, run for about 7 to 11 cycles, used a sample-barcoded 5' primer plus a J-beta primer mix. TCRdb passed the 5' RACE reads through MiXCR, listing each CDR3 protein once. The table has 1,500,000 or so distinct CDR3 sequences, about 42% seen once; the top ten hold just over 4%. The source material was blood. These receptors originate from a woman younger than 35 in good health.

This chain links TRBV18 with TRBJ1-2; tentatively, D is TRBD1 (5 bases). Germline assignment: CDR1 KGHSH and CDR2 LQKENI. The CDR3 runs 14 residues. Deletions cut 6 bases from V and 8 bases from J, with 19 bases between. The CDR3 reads CASSPGPGQRGYTF. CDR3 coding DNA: TGTGCCAGCTCCCCGGGACCCGGGCAGCGCGGCTACACCTTC.

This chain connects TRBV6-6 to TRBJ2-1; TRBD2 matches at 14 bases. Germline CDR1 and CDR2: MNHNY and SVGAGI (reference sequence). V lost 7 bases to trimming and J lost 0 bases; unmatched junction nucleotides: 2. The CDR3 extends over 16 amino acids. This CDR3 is CASIGTSGSSYNEQFF. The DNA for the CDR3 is TGTGCCAGCATCGGGACTAGCGGGAGCTCCTACAATGAGCAGTTCTTC.

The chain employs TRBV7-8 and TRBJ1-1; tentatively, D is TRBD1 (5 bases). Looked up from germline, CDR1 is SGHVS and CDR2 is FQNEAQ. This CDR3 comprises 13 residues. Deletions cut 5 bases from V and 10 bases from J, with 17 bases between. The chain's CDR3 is CASSNTGEGVAFF. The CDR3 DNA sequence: TGTGCCAGCAGCAATACGGGGGAGGGAGTAGCTTTCTTT.

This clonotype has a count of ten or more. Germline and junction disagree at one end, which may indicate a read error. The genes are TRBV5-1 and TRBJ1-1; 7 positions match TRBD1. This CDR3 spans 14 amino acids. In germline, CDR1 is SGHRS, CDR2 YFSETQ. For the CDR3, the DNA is TGTGCCAGCAGTGCCGGGCAGGGGGGCACTGAAGCTTTCTTT. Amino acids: CASSAGQGGTEAFF.

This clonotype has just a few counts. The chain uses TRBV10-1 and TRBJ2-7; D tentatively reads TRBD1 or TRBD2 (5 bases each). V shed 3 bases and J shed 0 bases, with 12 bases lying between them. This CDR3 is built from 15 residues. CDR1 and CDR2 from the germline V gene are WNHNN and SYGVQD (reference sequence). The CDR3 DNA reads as TGCGCCAGCAGTGATGGGGGTTTGAGCTCCTACGAGCAGTACTTC. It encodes CASSDGGLSSYEQYF.

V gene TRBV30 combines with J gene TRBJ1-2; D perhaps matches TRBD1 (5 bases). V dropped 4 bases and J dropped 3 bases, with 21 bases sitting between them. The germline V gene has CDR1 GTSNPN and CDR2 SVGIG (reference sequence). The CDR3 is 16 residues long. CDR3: CAWTLTSPQGYYGYTF. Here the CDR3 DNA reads TGTGCCTGGACCCTCACCTCCCCGCAGGGTTACTATGGCTACACCTTC.

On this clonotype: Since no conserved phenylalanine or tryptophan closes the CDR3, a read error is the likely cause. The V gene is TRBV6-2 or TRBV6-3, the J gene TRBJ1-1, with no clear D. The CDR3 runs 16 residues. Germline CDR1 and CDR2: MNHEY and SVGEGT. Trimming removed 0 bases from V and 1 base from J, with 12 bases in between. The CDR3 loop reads CASSYSRGNQNTEAFL. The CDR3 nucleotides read TGTGCCAGCAGTTACTCTCGGGGAAACCAGAACACTGAAGCTTTCTTG.

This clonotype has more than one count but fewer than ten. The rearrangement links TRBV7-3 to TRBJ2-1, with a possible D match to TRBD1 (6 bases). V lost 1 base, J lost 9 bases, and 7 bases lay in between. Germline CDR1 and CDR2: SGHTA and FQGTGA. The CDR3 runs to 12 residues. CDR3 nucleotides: TGTGCCAGCAGCTTAAACAGGGTTGAGCAGTTCTTC. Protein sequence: CASSLNRVEQFF.

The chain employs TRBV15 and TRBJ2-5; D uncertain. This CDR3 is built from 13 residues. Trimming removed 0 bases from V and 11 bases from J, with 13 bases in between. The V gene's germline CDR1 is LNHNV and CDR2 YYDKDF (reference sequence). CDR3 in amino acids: CATSREFYNEQYF. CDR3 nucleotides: TGTGCCACCAGCAGAGAATTCTACAATGAGCAGTACTTC.

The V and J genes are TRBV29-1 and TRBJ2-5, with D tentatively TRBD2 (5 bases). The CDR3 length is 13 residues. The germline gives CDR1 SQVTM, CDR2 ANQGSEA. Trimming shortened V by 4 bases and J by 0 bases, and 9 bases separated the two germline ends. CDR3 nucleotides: TGCAGCGTTGTGGAGGCGAACCAAGAGACCCAGTACTTC. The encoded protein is CSVVEANQETQYF.

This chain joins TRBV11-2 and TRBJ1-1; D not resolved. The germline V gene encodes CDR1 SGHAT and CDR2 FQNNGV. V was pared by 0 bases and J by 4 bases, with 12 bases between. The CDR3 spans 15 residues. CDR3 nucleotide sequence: TGTGCCAGCAGCTTAGACCTCAGGAAAGGCACTGAAGCTTTCTTT. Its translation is CASSLDLRKGTEAFF.

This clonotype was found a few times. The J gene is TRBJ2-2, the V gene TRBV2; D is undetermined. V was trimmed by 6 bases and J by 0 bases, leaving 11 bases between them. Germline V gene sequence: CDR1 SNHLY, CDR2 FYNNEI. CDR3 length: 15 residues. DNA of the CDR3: TGTGCCAGCAGCAAAGTCCCCGCGAACACCGGGGAGCTGTTTTTT. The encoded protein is CASSKVPANTGELFF.

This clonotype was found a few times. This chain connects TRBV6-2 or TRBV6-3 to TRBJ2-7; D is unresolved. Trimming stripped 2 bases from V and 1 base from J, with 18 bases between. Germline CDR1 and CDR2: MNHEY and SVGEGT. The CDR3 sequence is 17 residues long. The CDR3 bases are TGTGCCAGCAGTTACAGTGAGGACGCCCAAACTTCCTACGAGCAGTACTTC. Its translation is CASSYSEDAQTSYEQYF.

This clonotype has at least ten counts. CDR3 in DNA: TGCAGTGCTTGGGGTCGAGAAAAACTGTTTTTT. Translating gives CSAWGREKLFF. The chain uses TRBV20-1 and TRBJ1-4, with D hard to call. CDR1 and CDR2 (germline): DFQATT, SNEGSKA (reference sequence). The V and J ends lost 5 bases and 8 bases respectively, with 9 bases between them. The CDR3 spans 11 residues.

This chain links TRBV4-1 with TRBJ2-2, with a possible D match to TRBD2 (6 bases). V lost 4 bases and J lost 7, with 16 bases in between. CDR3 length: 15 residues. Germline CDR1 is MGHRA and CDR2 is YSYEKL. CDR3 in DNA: TGCGCCAGCAGCCCTTCTGCGGGATCTAACGGGGAGCTGTTTTTT. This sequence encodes CASSPSAGSNGELFF.

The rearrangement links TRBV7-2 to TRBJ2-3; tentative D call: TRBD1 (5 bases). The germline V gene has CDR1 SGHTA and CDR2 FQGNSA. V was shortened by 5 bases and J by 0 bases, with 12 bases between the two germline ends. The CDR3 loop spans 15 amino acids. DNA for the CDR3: TGTGCCAGCAGCACACAGGTGGCGAGCACAGATACGCAGTATTTT. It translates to CASSTQVASTDTQYF.

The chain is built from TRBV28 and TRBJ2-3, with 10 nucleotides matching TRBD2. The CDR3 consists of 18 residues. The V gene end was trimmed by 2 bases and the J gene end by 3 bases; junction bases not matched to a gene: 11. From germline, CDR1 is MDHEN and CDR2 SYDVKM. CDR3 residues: CASSLASSGSKLTDTQYF. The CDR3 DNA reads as TGTGCCAGCAGTTTAGCGTCTAGCGGGAGCAAGTTGACAGATACGCAGTATTTT.

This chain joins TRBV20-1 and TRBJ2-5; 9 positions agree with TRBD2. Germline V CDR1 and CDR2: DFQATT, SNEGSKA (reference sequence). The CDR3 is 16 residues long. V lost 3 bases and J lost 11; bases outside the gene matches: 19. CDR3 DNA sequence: TGCAGTGCTAGCCATATAGCGGGAGAAGGTTACAATGAGCAGTACTTC. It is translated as CSASHIAGEGYNEQYF.

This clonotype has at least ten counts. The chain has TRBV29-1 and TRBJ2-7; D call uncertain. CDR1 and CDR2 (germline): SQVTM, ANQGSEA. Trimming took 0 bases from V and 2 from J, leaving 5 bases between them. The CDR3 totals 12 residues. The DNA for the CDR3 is TGCAGCGTTGAAGACCGTACCTACGAGCAGTACTTC. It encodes CSVEDRTYEQYF.

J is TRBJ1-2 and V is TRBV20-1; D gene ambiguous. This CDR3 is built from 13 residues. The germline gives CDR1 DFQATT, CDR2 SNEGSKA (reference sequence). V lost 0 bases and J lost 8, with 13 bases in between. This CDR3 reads CSARDSRLNGYTF. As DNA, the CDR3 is TGCAGTGCTAGAGATTCCCGTTTGAACGGCTACACCTTC.

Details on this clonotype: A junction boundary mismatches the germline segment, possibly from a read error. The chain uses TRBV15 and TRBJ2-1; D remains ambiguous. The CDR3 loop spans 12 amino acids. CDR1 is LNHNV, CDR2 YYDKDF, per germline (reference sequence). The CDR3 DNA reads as TGTTCCACCAGCAGACCCGACAATGAGCAGTTCTTC. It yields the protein CSTSRPDNEQFF.

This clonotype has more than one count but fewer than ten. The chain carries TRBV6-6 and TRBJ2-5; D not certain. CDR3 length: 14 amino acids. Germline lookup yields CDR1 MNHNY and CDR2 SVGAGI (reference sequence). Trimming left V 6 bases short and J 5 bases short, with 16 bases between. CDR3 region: CASSNPRPEETQYF. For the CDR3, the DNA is TGTGCCAGCAGCAACCCCCGACCTGAGGAGACCCAGTACTTC.

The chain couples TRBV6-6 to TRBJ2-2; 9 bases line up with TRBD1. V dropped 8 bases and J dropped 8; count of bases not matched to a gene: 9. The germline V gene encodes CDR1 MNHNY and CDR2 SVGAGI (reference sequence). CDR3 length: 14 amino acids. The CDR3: CASVPGQGSGELFF. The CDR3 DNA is TGTGCCAGCGTACCGGGACAGGGTTCAGGGGAGCTGTTTTTT.

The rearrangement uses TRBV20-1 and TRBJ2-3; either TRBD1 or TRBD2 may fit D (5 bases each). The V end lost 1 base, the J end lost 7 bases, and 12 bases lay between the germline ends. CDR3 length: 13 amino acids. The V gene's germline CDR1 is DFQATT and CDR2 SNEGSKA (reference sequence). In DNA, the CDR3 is TGCAGTGCTAGAGGGGACGGCAAACATACGCAGTATTTT. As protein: CSARGDGKHTQYF.

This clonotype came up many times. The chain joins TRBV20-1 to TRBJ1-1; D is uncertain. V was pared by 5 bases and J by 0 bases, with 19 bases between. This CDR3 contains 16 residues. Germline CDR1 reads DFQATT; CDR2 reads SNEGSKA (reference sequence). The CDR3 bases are TGCAGTGCTTTAAGAATTGGAGCATCCATGAACACTGAAGCTTTCTTT. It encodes CSALRIGASMNTEAFF.

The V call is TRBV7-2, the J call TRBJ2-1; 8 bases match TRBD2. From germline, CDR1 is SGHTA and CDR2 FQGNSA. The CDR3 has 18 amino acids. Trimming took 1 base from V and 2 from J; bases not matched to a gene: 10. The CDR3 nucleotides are TGTGCCAGCAGCTTAGTTTACGGGGGGGGCTTGACCTACAATGAGCAGTTCTTC. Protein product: CASSLVYGGGLTYNEQFF.

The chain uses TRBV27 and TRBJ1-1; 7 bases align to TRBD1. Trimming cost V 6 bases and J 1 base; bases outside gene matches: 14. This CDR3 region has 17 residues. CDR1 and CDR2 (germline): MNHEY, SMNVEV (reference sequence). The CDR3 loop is CASRLISGGVSNTEAFF. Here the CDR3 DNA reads TGTGCCAGCAGGCTGATATCAGGGGGGGTATCGAACACTGAAGCTTTCTTT.

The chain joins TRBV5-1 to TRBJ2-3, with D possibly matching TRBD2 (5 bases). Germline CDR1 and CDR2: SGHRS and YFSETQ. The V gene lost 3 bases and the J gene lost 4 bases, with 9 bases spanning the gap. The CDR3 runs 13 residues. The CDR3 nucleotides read TGCGCCAGCAGCTCCCACGGGGCAGATACGCAGTATTTT. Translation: CASSSHGADTQYF.

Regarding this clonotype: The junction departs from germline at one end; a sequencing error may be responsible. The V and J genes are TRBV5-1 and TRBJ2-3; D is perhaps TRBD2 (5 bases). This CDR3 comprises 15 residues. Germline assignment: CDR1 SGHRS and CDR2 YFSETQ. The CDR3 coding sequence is TGCGCCAGCAGCTCATTTGACTATAGCACAGATACGCGGTATTTT. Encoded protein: CASSSFDYSTDTRYF.

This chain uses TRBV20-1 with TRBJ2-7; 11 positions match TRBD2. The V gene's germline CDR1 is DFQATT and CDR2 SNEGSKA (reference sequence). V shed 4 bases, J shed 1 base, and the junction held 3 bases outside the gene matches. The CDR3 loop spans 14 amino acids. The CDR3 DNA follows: TGCAGTGCTATAGCGGGAGGGCCATCCTACGAGCAGTACTTC. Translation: CSAIAGGPSYEQYF.

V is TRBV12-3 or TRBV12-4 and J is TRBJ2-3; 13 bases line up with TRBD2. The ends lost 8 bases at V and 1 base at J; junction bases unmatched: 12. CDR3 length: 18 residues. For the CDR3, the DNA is TGTGCCAGCGCGTTCCGGACTAGCGGGAGAGGCGGCACAGATACGCAGTATTTT. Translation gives CASAFRTSGRGGTDTQYF.